This TCR beta chain was profiled in a study of post-analysis software for immune sequencing data. Study-level points and caveats: In patients, five TRBV segments were more frequent than in controls, with TRBV5-6, TRBV5-1 and TRBV20-1 among them.

The CDR3 spans 13 residues. V was trimmed by 6 bases and J by 5 bases, leaving 11 bases between them. CDR1 MNHEY and CDR2 SMNVEV come from the germline V gene (reference sequence). This clonotype was seen more than once but under ten times. Antigen: not known. Prepared libraries of TCR beta cDNA carried unique molecular identifiers. The T cell input of roughly 0.95 to 10 million gave 400,000 to 500,000 cDNA molecules. Via MiXCR, TCRdb re-called the PCR reads, giving one row per CDR3 protein. The sample contains about 540,000 distinct CDR3 sequences, approximately 31% of which appear only once. Sequencing was done on a sample of blood. V usage is TRBV27 and J usage is TRBJ2-4, with D perhaps matching TRBD1 or TRBD2 (5 bases each). This sequence originates from a girl aged 2-17 years with multiple sclerosis. The DNA of the CDR3 is TGTGCCAGCAGCCGCCGGGGCGAAAACATTCAGTACTTC. Its translation: CASSRRGENIQYF.